This record covers a single T cell receptor (beta chain). Its specificity is not known. The data were obtained in a study of shared clonotypes between healthy human individuals. Study as a whole: There were three CD4 naive, three CD4 memory, two CD8 naive and one CD8 memory plates per donor. Whole-study findings and limits: Several donors shared about 5% of their naive CD4 clonotypes.

CD45RO negativity and positive selection for CCR7 defined naive CD8 cells, a population that excluded terminally differentiated effector memory CD45RA+ cells. The table came from immunoSEQ multiplex PCR; TCRdb's copy has only in-frame clones and leaves some out. The repertoire holds around 1.9 million clones, about 92% seen once, with under 2% in the top ten. CDR1 is SGHTA and CDR2 is FQGNSA in the germline V gene. V lost 0 bases and J lost 0, with 8 bases in between. The CDR3 covers 16 residues. The sequencing sample was made of naive CD8+ T cells from PBMCs. The source of this sequence is a man between 18 and 29 years old in good health. Some clones in this sample may be carry-over from other donors' samples. The chain joins TRBV7-2 to TRBJ1-4; the D gene is possibly TRBD1 (5 bases). In nucleotides, the CDR3 is TGTGCCAGCAGCTTAGCGCTAGGGGCAACTAATGAAAAACTGTTTTTT. Protein product: CASSLALGATNEKLFF.